These 12 T cell receptor beta chains came from one sample sequenced in a study of lymphopenia after photon versus proton radiotherapy. Measured with immunoSEQ multiplex PCR; TCRdb has only the in-frame clones, and not every one. The sample has around 26,000 clones, 90% seen once. Sequencing used peripheral blood, obtained from a patient treated with photon-based radiotherapy. The receptors come from a woman in her forties or fifties with cholangiocarcinoma.

The chain links TRBV10-3 to TRBJ2-3, with TRBD2 identical over 12 bases. V shed 3 bases, J shed 3 bases, and the junction held 10 bases outside the gene matches. The CDR3 spans 18 residues. The germline V gene has CDR1 ENHRY and CDR2 SYGVKD. The CDR3 nucleotides are TGTGCCATCAGTGAACGGCTAGCGGGGGGGCGAACAACAGATACGCAGTATTTT. Translated, it gives CAISERLAGGRTTDTQYF.

The chain carries TRBV7-8 and TRBJ2-5; D may correspond to TRBD1 or TRBD2 (5 bases each). Trimming stripped 1 base from V and 0 bases from J, with 12 bases between. Germline assignment: CDR1 SGHVS and CDR2 FQNEAQ. The CDR3 extends over 16 amino acids. The chain's CDR3 is CASSLVGDPYQETQYF. The CDR3 region has the DNA TGTGCCAGCAGCTTAGTCGGGGACCCGTACCAAGAGACCCAGTACTTC.

V usage is TRBV12-5 and J usage is TRBJ2-6, with a possible D match to TRBD1 (5 bases). V lost 5 bases to trimming and J lost 5 bases, with 22 bases between them. The length of the CDR3 is 18 residues. Germline CDR1 reads LGHNT; CDR2 reads FRNRAP. DNA for the CDR3: TGTGCTAGTGGTATAGACGCTTTAGGACAAAGTCGGGCCAACGTCCTGACTTTC. It specifies CASGIDALGQSRANVLTF.

The chain recombines TRBV5-6 with TRBJ2-3; D is perhaps TRBD1 (6 bases). V was pared by 2 bases and J by 3 bases, with 13 bases between. The CDR3 loop spans 15 amino acids. Germline V lookup: CDR1 SGHDT, CDR2 YYEEEE. CDR3 region: CASSLGGHQTDTQYF. The CDR3 DNA reads as TGTGCCAGCAGCTTAGGGGGACACCAAACAGATACGCAGTATTTT. The variable domain in full, with the rest retrieved from reference TRBV5-6 and TRBJ2-3, is DAGVTQSPTHLIKTRGQQVTLRCSPKSGHDTVSWYQQALGQGPQFIFQYYEEEERQRGNFPDRFSGHQFPNYSSELNVNALLLGDSALYLCASSLGGHQTDTQYFGPGTRLTVL.

CDR3 region: CASSLDADSNQPQHF. DNA for the CDR3: TGTGCCAGCAGCTTAGATGCGGACAGCAATCAGCCCCAGCATTTT. The rearrangement uses TRBV7-2 and TRBJ1-5; D gene uncertain. The germline CDR1 and CDR2 sequences are SGHTA and FQGNSA. Trimming shortened V by 1 base and J by 1 base, and 8 bases separated the two germline ends. There are 15 residues in the CDR3.

The chain uses TRBV19 and TRBJ2-5, with no clear D. Trimming took 3 bases from V and 0 from J, leaving 11 bases between them. The CDR3 extends over 15 amino acids. The germline gives CDR1 LNHDA, CDR2 SQIVND (reference sequence). CDR3 protein: CASSMRHTNQETQYF. CDR3 bases: TGTGCCAGTAGTATGAGGCACACCAACCAAGAGACCCAGTACTTC.

The chain is built from TRBV29-1 and TRBJ1-2; 8 positions match TRBD1. Trimming took 7 bases from V and 4 from J; bases not matched to a gene: 5. This CDR3 spans 12 amino acids. The germline V gene encodes CDR1 SQVTM and CDR2 ANQGSEA. CDR3: CSDDRGGYGYTF. Written as DNA, the CDR3 is TGCAGCGATGACAGGGGAGGCTATGGCTACACCTTC.

The gene calls are TRBV18 and TRBJ1-4; D perhaps matches TRBD1 (5 bases). Germline V gives CDR1 KGHSH, CDR2 LQKENI. Trimming shortened V by 5 bases and J by 6 bases, and 19 bases separated the two germline ends. This CDR3 is built from 16 residues. The CDR3 spells CASSSEPGSGHEKLFF. The CDR3 DNA sequence: TGTGCCAGCTCATCTGAACCGGGATCAGGGCATGAAAAACTGTTTTTT.

The chain employs TRBV6-6 and TRBJ1-6; 7 bases fit TRBD1. The CDR3 length is 14 residues. Germline V CDR1 and CDR2: MNHNY, SVGAGI (reference sequence). V shed 5 bases, J shed 7 bases, and the junction held 5 bases outside the gene matches. CDR3: CASSPDRINSPLHF. DNA of the CDR3: TGTGCCAGCAGTCCGGACAGGATCAATTCACCCCTCCACTTT.

The chain links TRBV12-5 to TRBJ1-6; possible D gene TRBD1, 5 bases. The germline V gene has CDR1 LGHNT and CDR2 FRNRAP. The CDR3 has 13 residues. V was trimmed by 6 bases and J by 7 bases, leaving 10 bases between them. This chain's CDR3 is CASGTRGNSPLHF. CDR3 DNA: TGTGCTAGTGGGACGAGGGGCAATTCACCCCTCCACTTT.

The chain recombines TRBV18 with TRBJ1-6; D gene ambiguous. Looked up from germline, CDR1 is KGHSH and CDR2 is LQKENI. This CDR3 comprises 17 residues. Deletions cut 3 bases from V and 9 bases from J, with 21 bases between. The CDR3 protein is CASSPLTYSVAGSPLHF. Here the CDR3 DNA reads TGTGCCAGCTCACCCCTTACATACAGTGTTGCGGGTTCACCCCTCCACTTT.

Turning to this clone: The same CDR3 can be traced to other DNA sequences in this sample. The chain carries TRBV2 and TRBJ1-6, with 11 bases aligning to TRBD1. Germline loops: CDR1 SNHLY, CDR2 FYNNEI. This CDR3 contains 20 residues. V lost 6 bases, J lost 2 bases, and 15 bases stayed unmatched. CDR3 in DNA: TGTGCCAGCAGCGTAAAAGGGGGGACAGGGGGTTCCACCTATAATTCACCCCTCCACTTT. This gives the protein CASSVKGGTGGSTYNSPLHF.